A single sample is the source of the 27 T cell receptor beta chains below, sequenced in a study of shared clonotypes between healthy human individuals. Naivety among CD8 cells was defined by CD45RO negativity and positive CCR7 selection, thereby excluding terminally differentiated effector memory CD45RA+ cells. Sequencing used immunoSEQ multiplex PCR; TCRdb keeps in-frame clones, though not all of them. This table holds about 2 million clones, around 96% found once. Specimen: naive CD8+ T cells sorted from blood. The receptors here all came from a man aged 18 to 30 in good health.

The genes are TRBV11-1 and TRBJ1-6; D gene unclear. The CDR3 consists of 14 residues. CDR1 and CDR2 (germline): SGHAT, FQDESV (reference sequence). V was pared by 4 bases and J by 7 bases, with 11 bases between. The CDR3 DNA reads TGTGCCAGCAGCTCAGTCCTGCCCAATTCACCCCTCCACTTT. It yields the protein CASSSVLPNSPLHF. The full variable domain, completed using reference TRBV11-1 and TRBJ1-6, is EAEVAQSPRYKITEKSQAVAFWCDPISGHATLYWYRQILGQGPELLVQFQDESVVDDSQLPKDRFSAERLKGVDSTLKIQPAELGDSAMYLCASSSVLPNSPLHFGNGTRLTVT.

This chain links TRBV7-8 with TRBJ2-7; possible D gene TRBD2, 6 bases. Germline V gene data show CDR1 as SGHVS and CDR2 as FQNEAQ. Between the trimmed V and J ends, which lost 2 bases and 1 base, there was a span of 9 bases. The CDR3 has 14 amino acids. The CDR3 reads CASSLIGTSYEQYF. DNA of the CDR3: TGTGCCAGCAGCTTAATAGGGACTTCCTACGAGCAGTACTTC.

V is TRBV13 and J is TRBJ2-1, with D possibly matching TRBD2 (6 bases). The germline V gene encodes CDR1 PRHDT and CDR2 FYEKMQ (reference sequence). There are 13 residues in the CDR3. Trimming cost V 2 bases and J 7 bases, with 9 bases left between them. The CDR3 region has the DNA TGTGCCAGCAGCTTATCTGCGGGGAATGAGCAGTTCTTC. It is translated as CASSLSAGNEQFF.

Worth noting for this clone: Its ends do not fully match the called genes, so a read error is possible. This sequence joins TRBV5-6 and TRBJ1-2, with D possibly TRBD1 on 6 matching bases. The CDR3 extends over 14 amino acids. Germline-derived CDR1 and CDR2 are SGHDT and YYEEEE. The CDR3 region is CASSLEAGDVGLVF. The CDR3 coding sequence is TGTGCCAGCAGCTTGGAGGCAGGGGACGTCGGGTTAGTCTTC.

The rearrangement links TRBV4-1 to TRBJ2-7; D is unresolved. In germline, CDR1 is MGHRA, CDR2 YSYEKL. V was trimmed by 2 bases and J by 3 bases, leaving 11 bases between them. The CDR3 loop spans 14 amino acids. CDR3 DNA: TGCGCCAGCAGCCAAAGGGCCCGGAACTACGAGCAGTACTTC. As protein: CASSQRARNYEQYF.

This clone was seen a single time. This chain connects TRBV11-2 to TRBJ2-1, with D unclear. Germline V gene lookup returns CDR1 SGHAT and CDR2 FQNNGV. This CDR3 is built from 13 residues. Trimming took off 4 bases at V and 4 bases at J, with 8 bases between the two ends. As DNA, the CDR3 is TGTGCCAGCAGCTCAGCGTATTACAATGAGCAGTTCTTC. It is translated as CASSSAYYNEQFF.

The gene calls are TRBV6-1 and TRBJ1-5, with unresolved D. V was clipped by 3 bases and J by 1 base, with 7 bases between them. Germline V gene sequence: CDR1 MNHNS, CDR2 SASEGT. The length of the CDR3 is 14 residues. CDR3 coding DNA: TGTGCCAGCAGTGACCATACAAGCAATCAGCCCCAGCATTTT. It codes for CASSDHTSNQPQHF.

The chain uses TRBV9 and TRBJ2-7, with D maybe TRBD1 (5 bases). This CDR3 has 14 residues. The germline CDR1 and CDR2 sequences are SGDLS and YYNGEE. Trimming shortened V by 2 bases and J by 7 bases, and 16 bases separated the two germline ends. The CDR3 reads CASSVDSAPREQYF. CDR3 DNA: TGTGCCAGCAGCGTCGACAGCGCCCCTAGGGAGCAGTACTTC. Variable domain in full (rest from reference TRBV9 and TRBJ2-7): DSGVTQTPKHLITATGQRVTLRCSPRSGDLSVYWYQQSLDQGLQFLIQYYNGEERAKGNILERFSAQQFPDLHSELNLSSLELGDSALYFCASSVDSAPREQYFGPGTRLTVT.

This clone was recorded only once. V is TRBV25-1 and J is TRBJ1-2; D call uncertain. The V gene's germline CDR1 is MGHDK and CDR2 SYGVNS. This CDR3 contains 14 residues. The V end lost 2 bases, the J end lost 4 bases, and 11 bases lay between the germline ends. The DNA for the CDR3 is TGTGCCAGCAGTGAAGATGAGAGGTTCTATGGCTACACCTTC. It codes for CASSEDERFYGYTF.

V is TRBV10-1 and J is TRBJ2-2, with D possibly matching TRBD2 (5 bases). V shed 9 bases and J shed 1 base, with 12 bases lying between them. Germline lookup yields CDR1 WNHNN and CDR2 SYGVQD (reference sequence). This CDR3 has 14 amino acids. The CDR3 here is CARPLGENTGELFF. The DNA for the CDR3 is TGCGCCAGGCCCCTGGGAGAGAACACCGGGGAGCTGTTTTTT.

This clone came up once. The J gene is TRBJ2-7, the V gene TRBV19, with 9 positions matching TRBD1. V shed 5 bases, J shed 5 bases, and the junction held 4 bases outside the gene matches. This CDR3 spans 13 amino acids. Germline V gene lookup returns CDR1 LNHDA and CDR2 SQIVND (reference sequence). The CDR3, as DNA: TGTGCCAGTAGTGGACAGGGGATACACGAGCAGTACTTC. It encodes CASSGQGIHEQYF.

V is TRBV30 and J is TRBJ2-7, with a possible D match to TRBD1 (6 bases). V was pared by 1 base and J by 2 bases, with 12 bases between. The CDR3 extends over 14 amino acids. In germline, CDR1 is GTSNPN, CDR2 SVGIG (reference sequence). CDR3 nucleotides: TGTGCCTGGAGTGCAACAGGGAGACCCTACGAGCAGTACTTC. It specifies CAWSATGRPYEQYF. Complete variable domain (other parts from reference TRBV30 and TRBJ2-7): SQTIHQWPATLVQPVGSPLSLECTVEGTSNPNLYWYRQAAGRGLQLLFYSVGIGQISSEVPQNLSASRPQDRQFILSSKKLLLSDSGFYLCAWSATGRPYEQYFGPGTRLTVT.

The chain is built from TRBV7-9 and TRBJ1-2; D perhaps matches TRBD1 (6 bases). Per germline, CDR1 SEHNR and CDR2 FQNEAQ (reference sequence). V dropped 6 bases and J dropped 4 bases, with 12 bases sitting between them. The CDR3 covers 13 residues. CDR3 DNA: TGTGCCAGCAGTGAAGGGGACATCTATGGCTACACCTTC. It is translated as CASSEGDIYGYTF.

CDR3 bases: TGTGCCAGCAGCTTAGATCACGGGACGAACACCGGGGAGCTGTTTTTT. Amino acid sequence: CASSLDHGTNTGELFF. The rearrangement joins TRBV13 to TRBJ2-2, with a tentative D call TRBD2 (5 bases). Germline V CDR1 and CDR2: PRHDT, FYEKMQ (reference sequence). This CDR3 has 16 residues. V was shortened by 1 base and J by 0 bases, with 9 bases between the two germline ends.

The chain links TRBV6-1 to TRBJ2-2; D remains ambiguous. Per germline, CDR1 MNHNS and CDR2 SASEGT. The CDR3 is 10 residues long. V was shortened by 11 bases and J by 4 bases, with 5 bases between the two germline ends. Here the CDR3 reads CALSTGELFF. The CDR3 DNA reads TGTGCCTTAAGCACCGGGGAGCTGTTTTTT.

The genes are TRBV5-4 and TRBJ2-3; either TRBD1 or TRBD2 may supply D (6 bases each). Germline assignment: CDR1 SGHNT and CDR2 YYREEE (reference sequence). This CDR3 has 16 residues. Trimming took 1 base from V and 4 from J, leaving 16 bases between them. As DNA, the CDR3 is TGTGCCAGCAGCTTGCACAGCCTTAGGGGGGCAGATACGCAGTATTTT. Its protein is CASSLHSLRGADTQYF. The whole variable domain, remainder taken from reference TRBV5-4 and TRBJ2-3, is ETGVTQSPTHLIKTRGQQVTLRCSSQSGHNTVSWYQQALGQGPQFIFQYYREEENGRGNFPPRFSGLQFPNYSSELNVNALELDDSALYLCASSLHSLRGADTQYFGPGTRLTVL.

For this clone: This specimen includes other DNA sequences encoding the same CDR3. The chain recombines TRBV27 with TRBJ2-1, with TRBD2 matching 7 bases. Germline V gives CDR1 MNHEY, CDR2 SMNVEV (reference sequence). CDR3 length: 15 residues. V was pared by 2 bases and J by 2 bases, with 3 bases of the junction left unmatched. CDR3 sequence reads: CASSLAGVTYNEQFF. The CDR3 DNA sequence: TGTGCCAGCAGTTTAGCGGGAGTCACCTACAATGAGCAGTTCTTC.

The genes are TRBV5-1 and TRBJ2-7; D perhaps matches TRBD2 (5 bases). The CDR3 has 13 residues. Germline loops: CDR1 SGHRS, CDR2 YFSETQ. Trimming took 3 bases from V and 6 from J, leaving 13 bases between them. CDR3 in amino acids: CASSWSSMGEQYF. CDR3 nucleotide sequence: TGCGCCAGCAGCTGGTCTAGCATGGGCGAGCAGTACTTC.

V gene TRBV11-3 combines with J gene TRBJ2-7, with 7 bases lining up with TRBD1. The CDR3 length is 13 residues. Losses at the gene ends were 4 bases for V and 3 bases for J; bases not matched to a gene: 3. Germline CDR1 and CDR2: SGHNT and YENEEA. CDR3 sequence reads: CASSYRQGYEQYF. The CDR3 DNA reads TGTGCCAGCAGCTATAGACAGGGCTACGAGCAGTACTTC.

V gene TRBV28 combines with J gene TRBJ2-7; TRBD2 matches at 13 bases. The ends lost 5 bases at V and 3 bases at J; junction bases unmatched: 16. Germline-derived CDR1 and CDR2 are MDHEN and SYDVKM. This CDR3 has 19 residues. In DNA, the CDR3 is TGTGCCAGCAGTCCCCCACTAGCGGGAGGGCCTCTAGGTCTCTACGAGCAGTACTTC. It specifies CASSPPLAGGPLGLYEQYF.

The V call is TRBV20-1, the J call TRBJ2-7, with TRBD2 matching 7 bases. Trimming cost V 7 bases and J 7 bases; bases outside gene matches: 7. Looked up from germline, CDR1 is DFQATT and CDR2 is SNEGSKA (reference sequence). The CDR3 contains 11 residues. In DNA, the CDR3 is TGCAGTGGTCTAGCGGTGGGGGAGCAGTACTTC. It is translated as CSGLAVGEQYF.

This chain uses TRBV15 with TRBJ2-7, with TRBD1 identical over 9 bases. Germline lookup yields CDR1 LNHNV and CDR2 YYDKDF (reference sequence). The V and J ends lost 5 bases and 7 bases, in that order; junction bases with no gene match: 9. The CDR3 sequence is 14 residues long. The CDR3: CATSSRTGAREQYF. The CDR3 region has the DNA TGTGCCACCAGCTCCAGGACAGGGGCGCGGGAGCAGTACTTC.

The V gene is TRBV11-2, the J gene TRBJ2-5, with TRBD2 identical over 7 bases. The CDR3 contains 15 residues. Germline V gives CDR1 SGHAT, CDR2 FQNNGV. Losses at the gene ends were 9 bases for V and 2 bases for J; bases not matched to a gene: 12. The CDR3 bases are TGTGCCAGTAGGGCCGGGAGGTTCCTTCAAGAGACCCAGTACTTC. This gives the protein CASRAGRFLQETQYF.

V and J are TRBV4-1 and TRBJ2-1; 7 positions match TRBD1. This CDR3 spans 13 amino acids. Trimming took 5 bases from V and 10 from J; bases not matched to a gene: 8. Germline loops: CDR1 MGHRA, CDR2 YSYEKL. In DNA form, the CDR3 reads TGCGCCAGCAGCATGCGGACAGGCAACGAGCAGTTCTTC. Its protein product is CASSMRTGNEQFF.

This clone was counted once. V and J are TRBV19 and TRBJ1-6, with TRBD1 matching over 7 bases. The CDR3 has 14 amino acids. The V gene end was trimmed by 2 bases and the J gene end by 7 bases; junction bases not matched to a gene: 2. The germline V gene has CDR1 LNHDA and CDR2 SQIVND (reference sequence). The CDR3 loop reads CASSIQDRNSPLHF. The CDR3 nucleotides are TGTGCCAGTAGTATACAGGACAGGAATTCACCCCTCCACTTT.

This clone showed up just once. The chain carries TRBV2 and TRBJ1-2, with 8 bases fitting TRBD1. CDR3 length: 12 residues. The germline CDR1 and CDR2 sequences are SNHLY and FYNNEI. Losses at the gene ends were 9 bases for V and 4 bases for J; bases not matched to a gene: 4. CDR3 residues: CASTGTGYGYTF. The CDR3 nucleotides read TGTGCCAGTACCGGGACAGGCTATGGCTACACCTTC.

V is TRBV23-1 and J is TRBJ2-2; D might be TRBD1 (6 bases). TRBV23-1 is known as an ORF, though its function is uncertain. V was shortened by 7 bases and J by 5 bases, with 17 bases between the two germline ends. The CDR3 sequence is 15 residues long. The chain's CDR3 is CASTQGTSVTGELFF. In DNA, the CDR3 is TGCGCCAGCACCCAAGGGACATCGGTAACCGGGGAGCTGTTTTTT.